Here is one T cell receptor (beta chain) with its context. The data are from a study of cytotoxic CD8 clonotypes in ibrutinib-treated CLL. This CDR3 has 14 residues. Germline loops: CDR1 PRHDT, CDR2 FYEKMQ (reference sequence). Trimming took 5 bases from V and 5 from J, leaving 15 bases between them. Some clones are missing from TCRdb's copy, which holds only in-frame ones; the method was immunoSEQ multiplex PCR. The sample shows 120,000 to 150,000 clones, less than 95% of them seen only once. This clonotype was obtained from a human donor with chronic lymphocytic leukemia. Material: PBMCs, obtained after 12 months of ibrutinib treatment. The chain couples TRBV13 to TRBJ2-5; D gene uncertain. The CDR3 sequence: CASSRGDFPETQYF. The CDR3, as DNA: TGTGCCAGCAGCCGAGGAGACTTCCCCGAGACCCAGTACTTC.